The 10 T cell receptor beta chains given below trace back to one sample, sequenced in a study of CD8 T cells in Susac syndrome (dated by TCRdb to about 2019). Preparation of the library involved the immunoSEQ multiplex PCR assay. RNA was extracted using the RNeasy kit, and about 0.5 to 1 ug of the RNA was reverse transcribed with random hexamers. The public reads were reprocessed in TCRdb via fastp at Q25 and MiXCR, keeping in-frame beta chains. CDR3 protein sequences are deduplicated, and each keeps its most common genes and DNA. Across this sample there are 110,000 or so distinct CDR3 sequences, with 85% to 95% seen only once. The ten biggest clones cover approximately 0.11% of the sample. Sequencing used CD8+ T cells from PBMCs. Source of these receptors: a human donor in good health.

The chain carries TRBV20-1 and TRBJ1-1, with D perhaps matching TRBD1 (5 bases). With 4 bases removed from V and 1 base from J, the gap between germline ends came to 10 bases. Looked up from germline, CDR1 is DFQATT and CDR2 is SNEGSKA (reference sequence). The CDR3 covers 13 residues. Written as DNA, the CDR3 is TGCAGTGCTAAGAGGGACGGGAACACTGAAGCTTTCTTT. As protein: CSAKRDGNTEAFF.

V and J are TRBV20-1 and TRBJ2-1, with 9 bases aligning to TRBD2. Trimming removed 5 bases from V and 5 bases from J; junction bases left unmatched: 7. The germline V gene encodes CDR1 DFQATT and CDR2 SNEGSKA (reference sequence). The CDR3 spans 14 residues. This CDR3 reads CSAFSGSRNNEQFF. The DNA for the CDR3 is TGCAGTGCTTTTAGCGGGAGCCGGAACAATGAGCAGTTCTTC.

The chain is built from TRBV4-1 and TRBJ2-7, with 8 bases matching TRBD1. Unmatched junction bases numbered 10, after V lost 0 bases and J lost 0 bases. The CDR3 sequence is 18 residues long. The germline CDR1 and CDR2 sequences are MGHRA and YSYEKL. The CDR3 DNA sequence: TGCGCCAGCAGCCAAGATGCCCAGGGGGCCCTACTCTCCTACGAGCAGTACTTC. Encoded protein: CASSQDAQGALLSYEQYF.

The genes are TRBV4-3 and TRBJ1-2, with a weak D call TRBD1 (6 bases). The CDR3 consists of 13 residues. Trimming pared 3 bases from V and 5 bases from J, leaving 10 bases between. Looked up from germline, CDR1 is LGHNA and CDR2 is YSLEER. CDR3 sequence reads: CASSHQGRYGYTF. Here the CDR3 DNA reads TGCGCCAGCAGCCACCAGGGGAGATATGGCTACACCTTC.

Only a few counts were recorded for this clonotype. The CDR3 DNA reads TGTGCCAGCAGTTCAAGTGACACTGAAGCTTTCTTT. Its protein product is CASSSSDTEAFF. J is TRBJ1-1 and V is TRBV7-3; D not certain. V gave up 6 bases and J gave up 3 bases, with 8 bases separating them. CDR1 and CDR2 from the germline V gene are SGHTA and FQGTGA. CDR3 length equals 12 residues.

Worth noting for this clonotype: One junction end does not reproduce the germline sequence, and a read error may be involved. The rearrangement joins TRBV2 to TRBJ2-5; D not resolved. The germline CDR1 and CDR2 sequences are SNHLY and FYNNEI. This CDR3 spans 14 amino acids. Here the CDR3 DNA reads TGTGCCAGCAGTGAAAGGGCGGACCAAGAGACCCAGTGCTTC. Translated: CASSERADQETQCF. Using reference TRBV2 and TRBJ2-5 for the parts outside the CDR3, the full variable domain is EPEVTQTPSHQVTQMGQEVILRCVPISNHLYFYWYRQILGQKVEFLVSFYNNEISEKSEIFDDQFSVERPDGSNFTLKIRSTKLEDSAMYFCASSERADQETQCFGPGTRLLVL.

The DNA for the CDR3 is TGTGCCAGTAGTACCTCCTCTTTGTCCTACGAGCAGTACTTC. Protein product: CASSTSSLSYEQYF. The chain couples TRBV19 to TRBJ2-7; D not resolved. CDR1 and CDR2 from the germline V gene are LNHDA and SQIVND (reference sequence). The length of the CDR3 is 14 residues. Deletions cut 4 bases from V and 1 base from J, with 11 bases between.

The chain is built from TRBV10-3 and TRBJ1-3, with 7 bases identical to TRBD1. V lost 6 bases, J lost 1 base, and 3 bases stayed unmatched. In germline, CDR1 is ENHRY, CDR2 SYGVKD. The length of the CDR3 is 14 residues. In DNA, the CDR3 is TGTGCCATCAGAGGGGACAGTTCTGGAAACACCATATATTTT. Its protein is CAIRGDSSGNTIYF.

The chain recombines TRBV14 with TRBJ2-1; TRBD1 matches 7 bases. The J segment lost 12 bases and the V segment lost 1 base, leaving 6 bases of the junction unmatched. The V gene's germline CDR1 is SGHDN and CDR2 FVKESK. The CDR3 runs to 13 residues. The CDR3 DNA follows: TGTGCCAGCAGCCAAGTCCTCCCAGGGGGGCAGTTCTTC. It translates to CASSQVLPGGQFF.

This sequence joins TRBV12-5 and TRBJ1-4, with 9 bases lining up with TRBD1. Germline V lookup: CDR1 LGHNT, CDR2 FRNRAP. CDR3 length: 15 residues. With V trimmed by 1 base and J by 4 bases, 1 base remained unmatched. CDR3 residues: CASGLDRGRNEKLFF. The CDR3, as DNA: TGTGCTAGTGGTTTGGACAGGGGGCGTAATGAAAAACTGTTTTTT. Together with reference TRBV12-5 and TRBJ1-4, the CDR3 gives the full variable domain: DARVTQTPRHKVTEMGQEVTMRCQPILGHNTVFWYRQTMMQGLELLAYFRNRAPLDDSGMPKDRFSAEMPDATLATLKIQPSEPRDSAVYFCASGLDRGRNEKLFFGSGTQLSVL.